Below are 5 T cell receptor beta chains sequenced from a single sample in a study of blood T cell repertoires in COVID-19 (TCRdb year 2020). Libraries came from the immunoSEQ multiplex PCR assay. The immuneACCESS repertoire file appears here via TCRdb, limited to in-frame rearrangements. These files lack a portion of the clones; in checked studies, under half of the deficit traces to unresolved V genes, and the cause of the others is not known. The sample table shows approximately 150,000 clones, and roughly 89% are seen once. The ten largest clonotypes hold around 1.5% of the sample. Sequenced material: peripheral blood. The receptors were sampled from a woman aged 45-59 years with acute or convalescent COVID-19.

The rearrangement links TRBV4-1 to TRBJ2-1; 9 bases map to TRBD1. The CDR3 runs 17 residues. The V segment lost 0 bases and the J segment 4 bases; nucleotides outside the gene matches: 7. Looked up from germline, CDR1 is MGHRA and CDR2 is YSYEKL. The CDR3 loop reads CASSQDHGTGFYNEQFF. The CDR3 nucleotides are TGCGCCAGCAGCCAAGATCACGGGACAGGGTTTTACAATGAGCAGTTCTTC.

This chain joins TRBV7-9 and TRBJ2-1; TRBD1 matches 10 bases. The CDR3 loop spans 14 amino acids. Trimming removed 5 bases from V and 9 bases from J; junction bases left unmatched: 7. Germline loops: CDR1 SEHNR, CDR2 FQNEAQ (reference sequence). The chain's CDR3 is CASSQGTGVAEQFF. CDR3 nucleotide sequence: TGTGCCAGCAGCCAAGGGACAGGGGTGGCTGAGCAGTTCTTC. Looking up the rest from reference TRBV7-9 and TRBJ2-1 gives the full variable domain: DTGVSQNPRHKITKRGQNVTFRCDPISEHNRLYWYRQTLGQGPEFLTYFQNEAQLEKSRLLSDRFSAERPKGSFSTLEIQRTEQGDSAMYLCASSQGTGVAEQFFGPGTRLTVL.

The chain combines TRBV19 with TRBJ1-5; 10 nucleotides align to TRBD1. The germline V gene has CDR1 LNHDA and CDR2 SQIVND (reference sequence). The CDR3 extends over 17 amino acids. V shed 0 bases, J shed 2 bases, and the junction held 4 bases outside the gene matches. The DNA of the CDR3 is TGTGCCAGTAGTATAGAGGACAGGGGGTACGGCAATCAGCCCCAGCATTTT. Translation gives CASSIEDRGYGNQPQHF.

The chain recombines TRBV24-1 with TRBJ1-3; no clear D gene. The CDR3 contains 14 residues. CDR1 is KGHDR and CDR2 is SFDVKD in the germline V gene. Trimming cost V 4 bases and J 0 bases, with 6 bases left between them. CDR3 protein: CATSEGSSGNTIYF. The CDR3 bases are TGTGCCACCAGTGAGGGCAGCTCTGGAAACACCATATATTTT.

This chain links TRBV7-9 with TRBJ2-5; 11 bases map to TRBD1. Germline V gene sequence: CDR1 SEHNR, CDR2 FQNEAQ (reference sequence). V dropped 5 bases and J dropped 5; count of bases not matched to a gene: 7. The CDR3 loop spans 15 amino acids. The CDR3 spells CASSASGTGGETQYF. The CDR3 DNA sequence: TGTGCCAGCAGCGCCTCCGGGACAGGGGGGGAGACCCAGTACTTC.